The 11 T cell receptor beta chains presented below share a single source sample, sequenced in a study of cytotoxic CD8 clonotypes in ibrutinib-treated CLL. Method: immunoSEQ multiplex PCR; TCRdb's copy keeps in-frame clones and lacks some. The data show some 65,000 clones, 45% to 60% seen once. Here the sequenced sample was PBMCs, taken after 12 months of ibrutinib treatment. The receptors shown here come from a human donor with chronic lymphocytic leukemia.

V gene TRBV5-1 combines with J gene TRBJ1-2; 7 positions agree with TRBD1. The germline CDR1 and CDR2 sequences are SGHRS and YFSETQ. Trimming cost V 4 bases and J 3 bases; bases outside gene matches: 9. CDR3 length equals 15 residues. CDR3 bases: TGCGCCAGCAGCCCGGGGGACAGACTTGACTATGGCTACACCTTC. Its protein product is CASSPGDRLDYGYTF. Complete variable domain (other parts from reference TRBV5-1 and TRBJ1-2): KAGVTQTPRYLIKTRGQQVTLSCSPISGHRSVSWYQQTPGQGLQFLFEYFSETQRNKGNFPGRFSGRQFSNSRSEMNVSTLELGDSALYLCASSPGDRLDYGYTFGSGTRLTVV.

The CDR3 DNA sequence: TGTGCCAGCAGTTACGGGACTACCAAGGCCTACGAGCAGTACGTC. Its protein product is CASSYGTTKAYEQYV. The chain uses TRBV6-6 and TRBJ2-7; 7 bases line up with TRBD2. Germline V gene data show CDR1 as MNHNY and CDR2 as SVGAGI (reference sequence). The CDR3 loop spans 15 amino acids. V lost 2 bases to trimming and J lost 2 bases; unmatched junction nucleotides: 6.

This clone was seen only a few times. The V gene is TRBV30, the J gene TRBJ2-7; possible D gene TRBD2, 6 bases. Trimming left V 4 bases short and J 3 bases short, with 19 bases between. The CDR3 contains 15 residues. CDR1 is GTSNPN and CDR2 is SVGIG in the germline V gene (reference sequence). This chain's CDR3 is CAWKPLGGSYYEQYF. The CDR3 DNA reads TGTGCCTGGAAACCCCTGGGAGGCTCCTACTACGAGCAGTACTTC.

This chain links TRBV11-2 with TRBJ1-3; D is undetermined. The CDR3 totals 14 residues. Per the germline V gene, CDR1 is SGHAT and CDR2 is FQNNGV. Trimming stripped 8 bases from V and 8 bases from J, with 19 bases between. The CDR3 nucleotides are TGTGCCAGCGGAAGGGTGGATCGGTGGGACACCATATATTTT. Its protein product is CASGRVDRWDTIYF.

This clone was detected a few times. The genes are TRBV19 and TRBJ1-2; 10 bases map to TRBD1. The germline V gene encodes CDR1 LNHDA and CDR2 SQIVND (reference sequence). The CDR3 length is 13 residues. With 5 bases clipped from V and 9 bases from J, the junction kept 6 bases outside the gene matches. The CDR3 sequence: CASSFRDRGRYTF. The CDR3 nucleotides read TGTGCCAGTAGTTTCCGGGACAGGGGACGCTACACCTTC.

CDR3 region: CASSVRDTSPLHF. The DNA of the CDR3 is TGCGCCAGCAGCGTCCGGGACACATCACCCCTCCACTTT. The J gene is TRBJ1-6, the V gene TRBV5-1, with D possibly TRBD1 on 6 matching bases. CDR3 length equals 13 residues. The V end lost 4 bases, the J end lost 10 bases, and 12 bases lay between the germline ends. Germline values: CDR1 SGHRS, CDR2 YFSETQ.

The chain joins TRBV6-6 to TRBJ1-5, with 7 bases fitting TRBD1. The V gene's germline CDR1 is MNHNY and CDR2 SVGAGI (reference sequence). V gave up 6 bases and J gave up 4 bases; unmatched junction bases: 9. This CDR3 is 15 amino acids long. The CDR3 region is CASRPATGTNQPQHF. The CDR3 nucleotides are TGTGCCAGCAGACCCGCGACAGGGACAAATCAGCCCCAGCATTTT.

V and J are TRBV28 and TRBJ1-5, with D perhaps TRBD1 (6 bases). Per germline, CDR1 MDHEN and CDR2 SYDVKM. Trimming took off 5 bases at V and 5 bases at J, with 13 bases between the two ends. The CDR3 covers 14 residues. The CDR3 is CASSPPDRYQPQHF. For the CDR3, the DNA is TGTGCCAGCAGTCCTCCCGACAGGTATCAGCCCCAGCATTTT.

This clone was found a few times. The chain links TRBV5-1 to TRBJ2-2, with D uncertain. The CDR3 length is 13 residues. CDR1 SGHRS and CDR2 YFSETQ come from the germline V gene. Trimming took off 4 bases at V and 0 bases at J, with 4 bases between the two ends. Here the CDR3 reads CASSQANTGELFF. In DNA form, the CDR3 reads TGCGCCAGCAGCCAAGCGAACACCGGGGAGCTGTTTTTT.

This clone was detected only once. The rearrangement links TRBV13 to TRBJ2-3; a possible D gene is TRBD2 (6 bases). Per germline, CDR1 PRHDT and CDR2 FYEKMQ (reference sequence). Trimming left V 5 bases short and J 1 base short, with 19 bases between. The CDR3 loop spans 17 amino acids. The CDR3 loop reads CASSPGGGWGGTDTQYF. The CDR3 DNA sequence: TGTGCCAGCAGCCCCGGGGGAGGATGGGGCGGCACAGATACGCAGTATTTT. Based on the CDR3 plus reference TRBV13 and TRBJ2-3, the full variable domain is AAGVIQSPRHLIKEKRETATLKCYPIPRHDTVYWYQQGPGQDPQFLISFYEKMQSDKGSIPDRFSAQQFSDYHSELNMSSLELGDSALYFCASSPGGGWGGTDTQYFGPGTRLTVL.

The chain carries TRBV6-6 and TRBJ2-7; TRBD2 matches 9 bases. Germline V gene sequence: CDR1 MNHNY, CDR2 SVGAGI (reference sequence). V shed 4 bases and J 4 bases; nucleotides not matched to a gene: 2. The CDR3 is 13 amino acids. The CDR3 region has the DNA TGTGCCAGCAGTTGGCGGGAGGGGTACGAGCAGTACTTC. Translating it yields CASSWREGYEQYF.